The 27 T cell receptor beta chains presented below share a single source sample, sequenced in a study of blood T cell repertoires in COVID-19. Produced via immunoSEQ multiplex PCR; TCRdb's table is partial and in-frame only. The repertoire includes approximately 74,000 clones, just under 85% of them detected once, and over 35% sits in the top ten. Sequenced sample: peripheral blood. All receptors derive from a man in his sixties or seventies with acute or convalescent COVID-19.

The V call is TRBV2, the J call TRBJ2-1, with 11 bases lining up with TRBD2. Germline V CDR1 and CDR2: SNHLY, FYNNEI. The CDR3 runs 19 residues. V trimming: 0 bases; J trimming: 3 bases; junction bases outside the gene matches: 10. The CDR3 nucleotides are TGTGCCAGCAGTGAAGCGACACTAGCGGGGGCCCGAGGCTACAATGAGCAGTTCTTC. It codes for CASSEATLAGARGYNEQFF.

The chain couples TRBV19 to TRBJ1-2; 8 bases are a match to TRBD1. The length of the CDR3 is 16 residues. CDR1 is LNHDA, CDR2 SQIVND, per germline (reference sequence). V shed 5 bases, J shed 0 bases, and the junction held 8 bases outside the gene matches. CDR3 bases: TGTGCCAGTAGTCCTCCCGGACAGGGAACTAACTATGGCTACACCTTC. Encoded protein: CASSPPGQGTNYGYTF.

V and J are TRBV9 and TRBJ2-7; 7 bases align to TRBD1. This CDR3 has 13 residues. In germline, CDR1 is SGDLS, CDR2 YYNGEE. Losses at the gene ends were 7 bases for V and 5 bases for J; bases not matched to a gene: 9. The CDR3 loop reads CASFRQGSNEQYF. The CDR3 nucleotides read TGTGCCAGCTTTCGACAGGGCTCGAACGAGCAGTACTTC.

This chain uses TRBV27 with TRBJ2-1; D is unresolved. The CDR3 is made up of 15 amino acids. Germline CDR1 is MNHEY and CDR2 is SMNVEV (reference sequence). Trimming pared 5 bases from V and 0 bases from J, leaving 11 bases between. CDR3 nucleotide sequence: TGTGCCAGCAGTATCAGGATAGGCTCCTACAATGAGCAGTTCTTC. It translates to CASSIRIGSYNEQFF.

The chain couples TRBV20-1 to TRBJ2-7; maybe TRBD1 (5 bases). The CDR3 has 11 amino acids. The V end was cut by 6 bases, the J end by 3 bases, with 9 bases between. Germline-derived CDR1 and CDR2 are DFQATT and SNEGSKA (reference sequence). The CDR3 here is CSAQQVYEQYF. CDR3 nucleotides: TGCAGTGCCCAACAGGTCTACGAGCAGTACTTC.

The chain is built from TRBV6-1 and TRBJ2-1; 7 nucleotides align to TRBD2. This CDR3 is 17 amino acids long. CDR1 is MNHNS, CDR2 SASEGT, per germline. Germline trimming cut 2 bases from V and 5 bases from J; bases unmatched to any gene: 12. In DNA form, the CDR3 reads TGTGCCAGCAGTGAAAGGGTTCGGGGGAGGGCCCACAATGAGCAGTTCTTC. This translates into CASSERVRGRAHNEQFF.

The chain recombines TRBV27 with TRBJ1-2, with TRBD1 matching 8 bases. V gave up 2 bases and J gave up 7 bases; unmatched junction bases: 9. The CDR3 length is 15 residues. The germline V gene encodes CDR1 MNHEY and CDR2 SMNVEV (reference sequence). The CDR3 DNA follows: TGTGCCAGCAGTTTAGGGAGACAGGGGCGAGGTGGCTACACCTTC. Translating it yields CASSLGRQGRGGYTF.

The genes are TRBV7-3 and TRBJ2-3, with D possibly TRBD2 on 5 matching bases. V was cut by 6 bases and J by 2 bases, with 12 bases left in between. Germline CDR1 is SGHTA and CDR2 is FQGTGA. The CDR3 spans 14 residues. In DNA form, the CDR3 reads TGTGCCAGCAGGAGGGCGGCATCCACAGATACGCAGTATTTT. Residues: CASRRAASTDTQYF.

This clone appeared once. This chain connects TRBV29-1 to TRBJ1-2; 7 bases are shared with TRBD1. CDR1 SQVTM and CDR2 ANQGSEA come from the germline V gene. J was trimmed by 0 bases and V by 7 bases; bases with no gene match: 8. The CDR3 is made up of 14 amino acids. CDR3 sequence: CSAAGTDSNYGYTF. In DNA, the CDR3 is TGCAGCGCCGCCGGGACAGACTCTAACTATGGCTACACCTTC.

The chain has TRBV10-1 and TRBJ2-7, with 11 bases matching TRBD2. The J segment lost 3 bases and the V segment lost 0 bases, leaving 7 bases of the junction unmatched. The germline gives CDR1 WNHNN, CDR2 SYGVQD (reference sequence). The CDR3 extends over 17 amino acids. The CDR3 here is CASSESGVAGGRYEQYF. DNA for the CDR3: TGCGCCAGCAGTGAGTCGGGGGTAGCGGGAGGGCGCTACGAGCAGTACTTC.

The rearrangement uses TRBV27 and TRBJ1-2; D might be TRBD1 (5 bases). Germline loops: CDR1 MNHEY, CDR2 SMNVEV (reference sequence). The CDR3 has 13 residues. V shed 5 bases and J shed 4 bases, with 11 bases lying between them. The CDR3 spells CASSPGRGYGYTF. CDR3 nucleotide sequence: TGTGCCAGCAGTCCAGGTAGGGGCTATGGCTACACCTTC.

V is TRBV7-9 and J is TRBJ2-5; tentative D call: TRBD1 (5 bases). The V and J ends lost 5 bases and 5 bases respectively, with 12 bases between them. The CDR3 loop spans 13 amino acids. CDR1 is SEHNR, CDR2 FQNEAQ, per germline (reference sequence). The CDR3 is CASSPRGPETQYF. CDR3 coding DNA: TGTGCCAGCAGCCCAAGGGGTCCGGAGACCCAGTACTTC.

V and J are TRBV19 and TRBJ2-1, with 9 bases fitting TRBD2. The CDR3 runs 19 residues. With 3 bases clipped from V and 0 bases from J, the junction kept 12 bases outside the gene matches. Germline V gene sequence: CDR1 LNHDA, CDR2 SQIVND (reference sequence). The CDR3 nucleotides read TGTGCCAGTAGTATGGCCTCTCAGCGGGGGGTCCTCTCCTACAATGAGCAGTTCTTC. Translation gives CASSMASQRGVLSYNEQFF.

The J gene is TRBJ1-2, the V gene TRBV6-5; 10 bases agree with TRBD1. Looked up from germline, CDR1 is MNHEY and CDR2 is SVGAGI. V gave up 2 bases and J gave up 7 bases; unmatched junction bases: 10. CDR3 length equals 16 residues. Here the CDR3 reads CASSYLRTGGIGGYTF. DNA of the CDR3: TGTGCCAGCAGTTACCTCCGGACAGGGGGAATCGGTGGCTACACCTTC.

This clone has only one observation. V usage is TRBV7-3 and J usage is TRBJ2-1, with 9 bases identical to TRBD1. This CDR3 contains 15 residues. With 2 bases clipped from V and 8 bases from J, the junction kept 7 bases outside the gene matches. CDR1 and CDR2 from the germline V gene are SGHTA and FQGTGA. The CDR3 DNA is TGTGCCAGCAGCTTATCCGGACAGGGGACGTATGAGCAGTTCTTC. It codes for CASSLSGQGTYEQFF. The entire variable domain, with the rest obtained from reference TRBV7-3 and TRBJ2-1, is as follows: GAGVSQTPSNKVTEKGKYVELRCDPISGHTALYWYRQSLGQGPEFLIYFQGTGAADDSGLPNDRFFAVRPEGSVSTLKIQRTERGDSAVYLCASSLSGQGTYEQFFGPGTRLTVL.

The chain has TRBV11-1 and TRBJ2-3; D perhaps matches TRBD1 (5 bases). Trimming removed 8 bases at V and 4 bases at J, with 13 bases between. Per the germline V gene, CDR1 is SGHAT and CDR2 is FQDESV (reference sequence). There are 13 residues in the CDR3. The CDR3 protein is CASGAALADTQYF. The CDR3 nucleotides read TGTGCCAGCGGGGCGGCGCTGGCAGATACGCAGTATTTT.

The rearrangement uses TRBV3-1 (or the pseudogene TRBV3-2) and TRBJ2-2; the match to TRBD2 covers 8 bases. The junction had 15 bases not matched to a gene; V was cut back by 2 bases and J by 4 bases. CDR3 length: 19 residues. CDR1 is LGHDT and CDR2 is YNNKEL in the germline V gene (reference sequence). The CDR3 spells CASSQRASHGTRTTGELFF. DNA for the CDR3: TGTGCCAGCAGCCAAAGGGCATCCCACGGGACTAGAACCACCGGGGAGCTGTTTTTT.

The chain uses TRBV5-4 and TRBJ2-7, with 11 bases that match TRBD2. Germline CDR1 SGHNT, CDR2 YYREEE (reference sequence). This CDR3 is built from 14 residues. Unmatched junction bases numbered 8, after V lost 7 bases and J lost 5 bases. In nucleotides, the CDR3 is TGTGCCAGCCGACCACTAGCGGGGGTCGACGAGCAGTACTTC. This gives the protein CASRPLAGVDEQYF.

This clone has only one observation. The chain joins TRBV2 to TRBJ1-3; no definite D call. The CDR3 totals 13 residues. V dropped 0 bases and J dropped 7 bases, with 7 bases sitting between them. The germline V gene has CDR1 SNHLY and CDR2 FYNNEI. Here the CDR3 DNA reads TGTGCCAGCAGTGAAGCCGGGTTCAACACCATATATTTT. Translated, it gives CASSEAGFNTIYF. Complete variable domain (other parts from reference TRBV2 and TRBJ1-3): EPEVTQTPSHQVTQMGQEVILRCVPISNHLYFYWYRQILGQKVEFLVSFYNNEISEKSEIFDDQFSVERPDGSNFTLKIRSTKLEDSAMYFCASSEAGFNTIYFGEGSWLTVV.

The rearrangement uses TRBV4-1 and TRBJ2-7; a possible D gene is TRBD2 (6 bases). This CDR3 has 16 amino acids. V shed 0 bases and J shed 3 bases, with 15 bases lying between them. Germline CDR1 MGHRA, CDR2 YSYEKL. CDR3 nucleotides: TGCGCCAGCAGCCAAGAAGACGGAGGGAGTGGCTACGAGCAGTACTTC. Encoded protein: CASSQEDGGSGYEQYF.

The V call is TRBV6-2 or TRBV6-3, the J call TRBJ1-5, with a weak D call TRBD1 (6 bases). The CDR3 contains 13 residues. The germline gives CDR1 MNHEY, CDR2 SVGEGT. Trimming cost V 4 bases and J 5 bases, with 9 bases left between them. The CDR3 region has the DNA TGTGCCAGCAGTTTGACAGGCCATCAGCCCCAGCATTTT. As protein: CASSLTGHQPQHF.

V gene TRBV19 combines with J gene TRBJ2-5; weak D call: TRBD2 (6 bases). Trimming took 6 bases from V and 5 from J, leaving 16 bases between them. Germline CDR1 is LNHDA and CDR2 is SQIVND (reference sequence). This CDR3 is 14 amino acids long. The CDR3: CASSPSAGSETQYF. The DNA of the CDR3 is TGTGCCAGTAGCCCCTCAGCGGGCTCCGAGACCCAGTACTTC.

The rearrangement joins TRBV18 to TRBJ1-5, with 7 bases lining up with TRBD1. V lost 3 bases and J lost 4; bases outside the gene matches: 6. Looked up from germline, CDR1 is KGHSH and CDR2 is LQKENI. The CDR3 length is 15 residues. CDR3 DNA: TGTGCCAGCTCACCCCAGGGGGGACCGAATCAGCCCCAGCATTTT. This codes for CASSPQGGPNQPQHF.

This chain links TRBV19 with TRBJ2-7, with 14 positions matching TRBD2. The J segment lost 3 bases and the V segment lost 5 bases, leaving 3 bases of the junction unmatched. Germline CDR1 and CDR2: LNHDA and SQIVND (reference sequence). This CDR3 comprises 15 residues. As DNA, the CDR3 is TGTGCCAGTAGTCTGGGACTAGCGGGGGTCTACGAGCAGTACTTC. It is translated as CASSLGLAGVYEQYF.

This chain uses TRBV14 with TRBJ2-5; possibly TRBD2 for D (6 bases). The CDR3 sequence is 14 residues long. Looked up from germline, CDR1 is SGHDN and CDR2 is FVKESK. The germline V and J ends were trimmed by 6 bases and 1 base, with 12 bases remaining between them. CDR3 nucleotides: TGTGCCAGCAGAGCCAGGGAGGTCCAAGAGACCCAGTACTTC. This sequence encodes CASRAREVQETQYF.

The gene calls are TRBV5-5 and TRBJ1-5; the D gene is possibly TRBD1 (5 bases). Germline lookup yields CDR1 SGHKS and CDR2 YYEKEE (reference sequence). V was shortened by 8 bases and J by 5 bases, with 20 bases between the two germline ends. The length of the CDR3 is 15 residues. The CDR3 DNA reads TGTGCCAGTATCCTTCGGCCCGGAGGGGATCAGCCCCAGCATTTT. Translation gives CASILRPGGDQPQHF.

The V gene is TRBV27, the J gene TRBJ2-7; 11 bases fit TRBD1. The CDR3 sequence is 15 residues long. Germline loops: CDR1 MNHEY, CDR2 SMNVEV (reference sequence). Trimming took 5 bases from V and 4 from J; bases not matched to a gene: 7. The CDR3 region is CASSPSDRGPYEQYF. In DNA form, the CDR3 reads TGTGCCAGCAGTCCGTCGGACAGGGGGCCTTACGAGCAGTACTTC.